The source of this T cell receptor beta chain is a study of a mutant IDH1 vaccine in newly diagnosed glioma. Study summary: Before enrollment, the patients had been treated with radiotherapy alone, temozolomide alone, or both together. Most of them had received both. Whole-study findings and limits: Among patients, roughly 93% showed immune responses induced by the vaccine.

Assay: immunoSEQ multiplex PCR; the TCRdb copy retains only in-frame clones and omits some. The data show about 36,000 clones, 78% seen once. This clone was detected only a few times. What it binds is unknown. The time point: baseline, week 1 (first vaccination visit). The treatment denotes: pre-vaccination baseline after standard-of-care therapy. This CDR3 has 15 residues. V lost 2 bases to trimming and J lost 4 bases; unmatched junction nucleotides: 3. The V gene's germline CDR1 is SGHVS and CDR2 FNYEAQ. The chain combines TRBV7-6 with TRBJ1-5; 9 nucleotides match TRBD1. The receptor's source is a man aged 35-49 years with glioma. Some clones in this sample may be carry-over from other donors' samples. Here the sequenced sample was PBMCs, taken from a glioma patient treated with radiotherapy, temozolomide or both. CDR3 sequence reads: CASSLPGQGNQPQHF. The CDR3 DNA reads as TGTGCCAGCAGCTTACCGGGACAGGGTAATCAGCCCCAGCATTTT. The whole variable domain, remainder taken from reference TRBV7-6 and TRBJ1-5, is GAGVSQSPRYKVTKRGQDVALRCDPISGHVSLYWYRQALGQGPEFLTYFNYEAQQDKSGLPNDRFSAERPEGSISTLTIQRTEQRDSAMYRCASSLPGQGNQPQHFGDGTRLSIL.